The TCR beta chain under discussion was sequenced for a study of T cell changes during pregnancy in multiple sclerosis. The protocol was immunoSEQ multiplex PCR, while the TCRdb copy is restricted to in-frame clones and leaves out a portion. This sample carries around 30,000 clones, roughly 86% of them seen once, and the ten largest clones take roughly 9%. V lost 2 bases, J lost 3 bases, and 11 bases lay in between. The CDR3 has 14 residues. Germline-derived CDR1 and CDR2 are MDHEN and SYDVKM. J is TRBJ2-7 and V is TRBV28, with D possibly TRBD1 on 5 matching bases. The sample was CD8+ T cells from peripheral blood mononuclear cells, taken in the first trimester of pregnancy. The clonotype originates from a female donor with multiple sclerosis, enrolled in a pregnancy study. The CDR3 protein is CASSLPGNLYEQYF. Written as DNA, the CDR3 is TGTGCCAGCAGTTTACCAGGGAACCTCTACGAGCAGTACTTC. The full variable domain, rest sourced from reference TRBV28 and TRBJ2-7, is DVKVTQSSRYLVKRTGEKVFLECVQDMDHENMFWYRQDPGLGLRLIYFSYDVKMKEKGDIPEGYSVSREKKERFSLILESASTNQTSMYLCASSLPGNLYEQYFGPGTRLTVT.